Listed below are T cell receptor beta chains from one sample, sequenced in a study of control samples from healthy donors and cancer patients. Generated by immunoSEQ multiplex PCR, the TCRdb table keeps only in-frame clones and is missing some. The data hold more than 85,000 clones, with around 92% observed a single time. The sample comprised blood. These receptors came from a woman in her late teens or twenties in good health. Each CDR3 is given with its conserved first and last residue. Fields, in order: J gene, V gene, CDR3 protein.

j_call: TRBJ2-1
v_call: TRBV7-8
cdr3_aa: CASSLGLGPTYNEQFF

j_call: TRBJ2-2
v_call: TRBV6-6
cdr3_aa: CASSYSIRASTGELFF

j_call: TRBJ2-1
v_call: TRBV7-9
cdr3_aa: CASSLRGQGAVPDEQFF

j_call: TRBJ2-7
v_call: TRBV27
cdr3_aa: CASSPQQGIEQYF

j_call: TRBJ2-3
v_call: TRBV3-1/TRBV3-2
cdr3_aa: CASSQPRSTDTQYF

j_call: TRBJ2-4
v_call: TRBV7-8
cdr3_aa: CASSYTLGQASPQNIQYF

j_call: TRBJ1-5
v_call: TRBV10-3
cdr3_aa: CAISEYSNQPQHF

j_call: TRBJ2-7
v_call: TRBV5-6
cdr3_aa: CASSFFNGYEQYF

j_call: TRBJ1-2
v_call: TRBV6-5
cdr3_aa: CASRPFFGGNYGYTF

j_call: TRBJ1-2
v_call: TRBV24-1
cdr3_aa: CATSDPPRGYTF

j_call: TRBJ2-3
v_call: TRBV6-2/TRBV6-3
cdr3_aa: CASSYLRDRGISSTDTQYF

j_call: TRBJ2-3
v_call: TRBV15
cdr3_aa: CATSSATVDTQYF

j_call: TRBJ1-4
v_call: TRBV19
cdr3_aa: CASSFIGEKLFF

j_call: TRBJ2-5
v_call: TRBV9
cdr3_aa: CASSVDQTGGLRETQYF

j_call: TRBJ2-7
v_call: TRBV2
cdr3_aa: CASNWGRDGEQYF

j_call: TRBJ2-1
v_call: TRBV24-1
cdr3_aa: CATSGLADSYNEQFF

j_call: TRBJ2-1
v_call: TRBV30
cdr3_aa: CAWSDRETYNEQFF

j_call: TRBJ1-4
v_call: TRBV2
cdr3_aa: CASSEPRVGYYEKLFF

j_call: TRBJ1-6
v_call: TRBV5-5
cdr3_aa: CASSLVVGGGSPLHF

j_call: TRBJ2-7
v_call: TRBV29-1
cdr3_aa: CSVTPGQGSPEQYF

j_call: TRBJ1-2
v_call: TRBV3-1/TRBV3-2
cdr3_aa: CASSQEADRGYTF

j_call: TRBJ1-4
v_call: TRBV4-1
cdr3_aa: CASSQEGTVYDEKLFF

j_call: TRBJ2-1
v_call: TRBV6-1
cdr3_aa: CASSDTDDFYNEQFF

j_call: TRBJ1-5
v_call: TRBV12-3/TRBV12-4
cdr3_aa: CASTPAGDQPQHF

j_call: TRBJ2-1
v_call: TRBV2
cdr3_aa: CASSESGRTSGNEQFF

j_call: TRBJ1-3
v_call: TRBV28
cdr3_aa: CASSSTLADTIYF